This note documents a single T cell receptor (beta chain) sequence. Its specificity is unknown. The source of the sample is a study of cytomegalovirus exposure and HLA in healthy donors. Per the germline V gene, CDR1 is MNHEY and CDR2 is SVGAGI. With 2 bases clipped from V and 3 bases from J, the junction kept 4 bases outside the gene matches. The CDR3 is 15 amino acids. In the PCR, 60 Vbeta and 13 Jbeta primers were used. The method was immunoSEQ multiplex PCR; TCRdb's version includes in-frame clones alone and lacks a portion of them. The data show 100,000 to 150,000 clones, with roughly 83% seen just once and 0.95% to 1.5% held by the top ten. Study conclusions and caveats: Later work showed greater clonal expansion in HLA-associated TCR beta chains than in equally common others. Later on, an analysis tied approximately 15,000 TCR beta sequences to HLA alleles at 0.05 false discovery rate. Cytomegalovirus-associated status was assigned to about 180 TCR beta chains.

The origin of this receptor is a girl aged 2 to 10 in good health and CMV-seronegative. The chain links TRBV6-5 to TRBJ1-1, with TRBD1 matching 9 bases. The sequenced sample consisted of PBMCs. The CDR3 is CASSYTGGLHTEAFF. The CDR3 nucleotides read TGTGCCAGCAGTTACACAGGGGGCCTGCACACTGAAGCTTTCTTT.